The 2 T cell receptor beta chains given below trace back to one sample, sequenced in a study of T-cell reconstitution after alpha-beta-depleted transplantation in children. TCRbeta library construction was performed incorporating unique molecular identifiers. MiXCR, applied by TCRdb to the PCR reads, yields one record per CDR3 protein. The profile shows about 130,000 distinct CDR3 sequences, about 9.9% of them singletons. Source: PBMCs, mostly from graft donor cells, taken 180 days after TCRalphabeta/CD19-depleted stem cell transplant. Receptors were obtained from a girl under three years old who had a stem cell transplant for combined immunodeficiency, so the T cells may come from the graft donor.

This clonotype was found many times. J is TRBJ2-7 and V is TRBV5-1; no firm D call. V gave up 0 bases and J gave up 2 bases, with 6 bases separating them. Per the germline V gene, CDR1 is SGHRS and CDR2 is YFSETQ. CDR3 length equals 13 residues. The chain's CDR3 is CASSLGMTYEQYF. CDR3 DNA: TGCGCCAGCAGCTTGGGTATGACCTACGAGCAGTACTTC.

The J gene is TRBJ2-5, the V gene TRBV12-3 or TRBV12-4; no clear D. This CDR3 has 14 amino acids. V dropped 6 bases and J dropped 6 bases, with 17 bases sitting between them. Here the CDR3 DNA reads TGTGCCAGCAGCAACCCTGGGTTGGGTCAGACCCAGTACTTC. This gives the protein CASSNPGLGQTQYF.